Shown below are 22 T cell receptor beta chains from a single sample sequenced in a study of CD8 T cells in ankylosing spondylitis. TCRdb ran MiXCR on the 5' RACE reads and lists one entry per CDR3 protein. The sample carries more than 150,000 distinct CDR3 sequences, 13% recorded once. The sample taken for sequencing was blood, either unsorted or a sorted T cell fraction (not recorded which). The receptors shown here come from a female donor with ankylosing spondylitis or in good health (not recorded which).

This clonotype was seen more than once but under ten times. The chain combines TRBV24-1 with TRBJ1-1, with D maybe TRBD1 (5 bases). Germline V gene lookup returns CDR1 KGHDR and CDR2 SFDVKD. The CDR3 is made up of 13 amino acids. Trimming cost V 4 bases and J 8 bases, with 13 bases left between them. CDR3 nucleotide sequence: TGTGCCACCAGTGACCCAAATACAGGAGAAGCTTTCTTT. Protein: CATSDPNTGEAFF.

This clonotype has at least ten counts. This sequence joins TRBV7-2 and TRBJ2-3; D is unresolved. CDR1 is SGHTA and CDR2 is FQGNSA in the germline V gene. V was clipped by 1 base and J by 1 base, with 12 bases between them. The CDR3 runs to 16 residues. The CDR3 reads CASSLVGTTGTDTQYF. As DNA, the CDR3 is TGTGCCAGCAGCTTAGTGGGCACGACGGGCACAGATACGCAGTATTTT.

This clonotype was counted ten times or more. The J gene is TRBJ1-5, the V gene TRBV7-8; 9 nucleotides line up with TRBD1. With 2 bases clipped from V and 1 base from J, the junction kept 3 bases outside the gene matches. This CDR3 is built from 16 residues. Germline V CDR1 and CDR2: SGHVS, FQNEAQ. CDR3 sequence (DNA): TGTGCCAGCAGCTTATACAGGGGGCAAAGCAATCAGCCCCAGCATTTT. It codes for CASSLYRGQSNQPQHF.

The rearrangement joins TRBV4-2 to TRBJ2-4, with D unresolved. V dropped 1 base and J dropped 6 bases, with 10 bases sitting between them. The CDR3 totals 14 residues. Germline CDR1 is LGHNA and CDR2 is YNFKEQ. CDR3 DNA sequence: TGTGCCAGCAGCCAAGGGATCCTAGGAAACATTCAGTACTTC. Its translation is CASSQGILGNIQYF.

The chain uses TRBV9 and TRBJ2-4; 10 bases are a match to TRBD2. CDR3 length: 17 amino acids. V shed 2 bases and J 6 bases; nucleotides not matched to a gene: 11. Per germline, CDR1 SGDLS and CDR2 YYNGEE. The CDR3 nucleotides are TGTGCCAGCAGCGTTGGAACTAGCGGGGTGGCGGGAAACATTCAGTACTTC. Protein sequence: CASSVGTSGVAGNIQYF.

This clonotype was counted a few times. The rearrangement links TRBV5-1 to TRBJ2-3; D is uncertain. Deletions cut 2 bases from V and 6 bases from J, with 4 bases between. Germline V gene sequence: CDR1 SGHRS, CDR2 YFSETQ. This CDR3 has 11 residues. The CDR3 reads CASSFKDTQYF. The CDR3 coding sequence is TGCGCCAGCAGCTTTAAGGATACGCAGTATTTT.

This clonotype was seen many times. V usage is TRBV12-3 or TRBV12-4 and J usage is TRBJ2-7; 7 bases match TRBD2. V shed 2 bases, J shed 2 bases, and the junction held 3 bases outside the gene matches. The CDR3 consists of 14 residues. The CDR3 spells CASSLSRGAYEQYF. DNA of the CDR3: TGTGCCAGCAGTTTATCTCGGGGGGCCTACGAGCAGTACTTC.

This clonotype has more than one count but fewer than ten. The chain recombines TRBV5-1 with TRBJ2-4; possibly TRBD1 for D (5 bases). Germline CDR1 SGHRS, CDR2 YFSETQ. This CDR3 has 15 amino acids. Deletions cut 0 bases from V and 6 bases from J, with 13 bases between. Here the CDR3 DNA reads TGCGCCAGCAGCTTGGCCGGGCAGGGCCCAAACATTCAGTACTTC. Protein product: CASSLAGQGPNIQYF.

This clonotype turned up a few times. V is TRBV20-1 and J is TRBJ2-1; 7 nucleotides agree with TRBD2. The CDR3 is 14 amino acids. CDR1 DFQATT and CDR2 SNEGSKA come from the germline V gene (reference sequence). J lost 3 bases, V lost 5 bases, and 7 bases had no gene match. The CDR3 loop is CSAPASGDYNEQFF. CDR3 bases: TGCAGTGCTCCAGCTAGCGGAGACTACAATGAGCAGTTCTTC.

This clonotype came up many times. The V gene is TRBV6-4, the J gene TRBJ2-3; D gene ambiguous. Trimming stripped 2 bases from V and 2 bases from J, with 5 bases between. The CDR3 is 13 amino acids. Germline V gene sequence: CDR1 MRHNA, CDR2 SNTAGT. Here the CDR3 reads CASSDGVTDTQYF. CDR3 nucleotides: TGTGCCAGCAGTGACGGTGTCACAGATACGCAGTATTTT.

This clonotype was picked up many times. The chain recombines TRBV24-1 with TRBJ2-1; D gene uncertain. This CDR3 is 16 amino acids long. Germline-derived CDR1 and CDR2 are KGHDR and SFDVKD. V dropped 0 bases and J dropped 5 bases, with 13 bases sitting between them. CDR3: CATSDLGVPPNNEQFF. The CDR3 nucleotides read TGTGCCACCAGTGATTTGGGAGTTCCGCCAAACAATGAGCAGTTCTTC.

This clonotype was seen a handful of times. The chain is built from TRBV19 and TRBJ2-7, with D unresolved. Trimming shortened V by 3 bases and J by 0 bases, and 12 bases separated the two germline ends. Germline lookup yields CDR1 LNHDA and CDR2 SQIVND (reference sequence). The CDR3 loop spans 15 amino acids. The CDR3 DNA is TGTGCCAGTAGTATTAGTGCGGTGAGCTCCTACGAGCAGTACTTC. Translation: CASSISAVSSYEQYF.

The gene calls are TRBV7-2 and TRBJ2-7; the D gene is possibly TRBD2 (6 bases). CDR1 SGHTA and CDR2 FQGNSA come from the germline V gene. The germline V and J ends were trimmed by 6 bases and 3 bases, with 9 bases remaining between them. The CDR3 sequence is 12 residues long. CDR3 nucleotide sequence: TGTGCCAGCAGTTCGGGAGTCTACGAGCAGTACTTC. Amino acid sequence: CASSSGVYEQYF.

This clonotype appeared a few times. The chain links TRBV5-1 to TRBJ1-1; TRBD1 matches 10 bases. Trimming at V came to 0 bases and at J to 7 bases, leaving 6 bases not matched to a gene. Germline loops: CDR1 SGHRS, CDR2 YFSETQ. This CDR3 has 15 residues. For the CDR3, the DNA is TGCGCCAGCAGCTTGGGTGTGACAGGGGGCAATGAAGCTTTCTTT. It yields the protein CASSLGVTGGNEAFF.

This clonotype showed up many times. The V call is TRBV5-5, the J call TRBJ1-5; D remains ambiguous. Trimming cost V 4 bases and J 0 bases, with 11 bases left between them. The germline CDR1 and CDR2 sequences are SGHKS and YYEKEE (reference sequence). This CDR3 region has 15 residues. CDR3 in DNA: TGTGCCAGCAGCCTCCTCGGGATTAGCAATCAGCCCCAGCATTTT. Amino acids: CASSLLGISNQPQHF. The full variable domain, in which reference TRBV5-5 and TRBJ1-5 provide the parts outside the CDR3, is DAGVTQSPTHLIKTRGQQVTLRCSPISGHKSVSWYQQVLGQGPQFIFQYYEKEERGRGNFPDRFSARQFPNYSSELNVNALLLGDSALYLCASSLLGISNQPQHFGDGTRLSIL.

This clonotype was recorded many times. The gene calls are TRBV11-2 and TRBJ2-1; D gene unclear. Germline V gene lookup returns CDR1 SGHAT and CDR2 FQNNGV. V shed 8 bases and J shed 2 bases, with 7 bases lying between them. This CDR3 has 12 residues. The CDR3 nucleotides read TGTGCCAGCTTGGCGGCCTACAATGAGCAGTTCTTC. Its protein product is CASLAAYNEQFF.

This clonotype was picked up many times. The rearrangement uses TRBV29-1 and TRBJ1-2; 8 bases align to TRBD1. Germline assignment: CDR1 SQVTM and CDR2 ANQGSEA. The V gene end was trimmed by 4 bases and the J gene end by 4 bases; junction bases not matched to a gene: 5. The CDR3 extends over 13 amino acids. The CDR3 bases are TGCAGCGTTGCTGGACAGGGCACCTATGGCTACACCTTC. Protein product: CSVAGQGTYGYTF.

In this sample, this clonotype turned up many times. This chain joins TRBV20-1 and TRBJ1-1; D is undetermined. Germline assignment: CDR1 DFQATT and CDR2 SNEGSKA (reference sequence). V lost 6 bases and J lost 0, with 14 bases in between. CDR3 length: 14 residues. The CDR3 DNA is TGCAGTGCCGACCGCGGAGGGATGAACACTGAAGCTTTCTTT. Encoded protein: CSADRGGMNTEAFF.

This clonotype was counted many times. The rearrangement links TRBV7-2 to TRBJ1-5; 9 positions agree with TRBD1. The CDR3 spans 15 residues. Germline assignment: CDR1 SGHTA and CDR2 FQGNSA. V lost 5 bases, J lost 2 bases, and 4 bases stayed unmatched. In DNA form, the CDR3 reads TGTGCCAGCAGCCGTCGGACAGGGGGCAATCAGCCCCAGCATTTT. This codes for CASSRRTGGNQPQHF.

Many counts were recorded for this clonotype. This chain joins TRBV5-1 and TRBJ2-5; 11 bases align to TRBD2. Germline values: CDR1 SGHRS, CDR2 YFSETQ. With V trimmed by 4 bases and J by 4 bases, 15 bases remained unmatched. The CDR3 is 18 amino acids. The CDR3: CASSELAGGRSLRETQYF. DNA of the CDR3: TGCGCCAGCAGCGAGCTAGCGGGAGGCCGATCTTTGAGAGAGACCCAGTACTTC.

This clonotype was found many times. The chain is built from TRBV6-1 and TRBJ2-6, with unresolved D. Trimming took off 6 bases at V and 0 bases at J, with 6 bases between the two ends. Germline V gene data show CDR1 as MNHNS and CDR2 as SASEGT. There are 14 residues in the CDR3. The CDR3, as DNA: TGTGCCAGCAGGGTGGGCTCTGGGGCCAACGTCCTGACTTTC. It translates to CASRVGSGANVLTF.

This clonotype showed up many times. The rearrangement links TRBV3-1 to TRBJ1-2; TRBD1 agrees at 7 bases. The CDR3 consists of 16 residues. Germline assignment: CDR1 LGHDT and CDR2 YNNKEL (reference sequence). Unmatched junction bases numbered 8, after V lost 4 bases and J lost 0 bases. CDR3 protein: CASSRVLDRSNYGYTF. In DNA, the CDR3 is TGTGCCAGCAGCCGGGTTCTGGACAGGTCTAACTATGGCTACACCTTC.